The 6 T cell receptor beta chains listed next were all sequenced from one sample in a study of blood T cell repertoires in COVID-19. The table came from immunoSEQ multiplex PCR; TCRdb's copy has only in-frame clones and leaves some out. Among hundreds of thousands of clones, 89% were seen once, and the ten largest hold more than 9.5%. Sequencing was performed on peripheral blood. The receptors here all came from a woman under 40 with COVID-19, enrolled during active disease.

The J gene is TRBJ1-5, the V gene TRBV5-4, with D tentatively TRBD1 (6 bases). This CDR3 has 13 residues. The V end lost 4 bases, the J end lost 4 bases, and 9 bases lay between the germline ends. Germline V gene lookup returns CDR1 SGHNT and CDR2 YYREEE (reference sequence). This chain's CDR3 is CASSPGQNQPQHF. CDR3 bases: TGTGCCAGCAGCCCAGGACAGAATCAGCCCCAGCATTTT.

The chain carries TRBV6-5 and TRBJ2-5, with 9 positions matching TRBD1. J lost 7 bases, V lost 8 bases, and 8 bases had no gene match. The germline gives CDR1 MNHEY, CDR2 SVGAGI. This CDR3 comprises 13 residues. The CDR3 nucleotides are TGTGCCAGCCCCGGACAGGGGAAAGGGACCCAGTACTTC. It yields the protein CASPGQGKGTQYF.

This chain links TRBV7-9 with TRBJ2-5; a weak D match, TRBD2 (5 bases). The V gene lost 4 bases and the J gene lost 3 bases, with 12 bases spanning the gap. Germline CDR1 reads SEHNR; CDR2 reads FQNEAQ (reference sequence). The CDR3 length is 14 residues. The chain's CDR3 is CASSSNTREETQYF. For the CDR3, the DNA is TGTGCCAGCAGCTCGAACACTAGAGAAGAGACCCAGTACTTC.

Only one count was recorded for this clone. V and J are TRBV20-1 and TRBJ2-1; TRBD2 agrees at 13 bases. The CDR3 sequence is 15 residues long. V was pared by 3 bases and J by 5 bases, with 4 bases of the junction left unmatched. Germline V CDR1 and CDR2: DFQATT, SNEGSKA (reference sequence). CDR3 nucleotides: TGCAGTGCTAGTGGGGGACTAGCGGGGCACAATGAGCAGTTCTTC. Translating gives CSASGGLAGHNEQFF.

This clone was detected once. V is TRBV28 and J is TRBJ1-1, with a tentative D call TRBD1 (6 bases). The CDR3 is 13 residues long. In germline, CDR1 is MDHEN, CDR2 SYDVKM. The germline V and J ends were trimmed by 3 bases and 11 bases, with 16 bases remaining between them. CDR3 loop: CASSFGGALGAFF. CDR3 sequence (DNA): TGTGCCAGCAGTTTTGGGGGGGCCCTGGGGGCTTTCTTT.

This sequence joins TRBV7-9 and TRBJ2-2; 9 nucleotides agree with TRBD2. CDR1 and CDR2 from the germline V gene are SEHNR and FQNEAQ (reference sequence). The CDR3 contains 16 residues. The ends lost 5 bases at V and 6 bases at J; junction bases unmatched: 10. The CDR3 DNA sequence: TGTGCCAGCAGCCATTTGCGGGGACTAGCCGCCGGGGAGCTGTTTTTT. Amino acids: CASSHLRGLAAGELFF.